This T cell receptor beta chain was sequenced during a study of molecular identifiers for immune sequencing clone quantification. There are a few counts of this clonotype. As yet, its antigen is unknown. Study-level results: Under 1% of molecules in naive cells, but over 97% of effector molecules, belonged to clones above 20 RNA copies. A single cell's spiked Jurkat TCR RNA was reportedly detectable among 950,000 to 1,000,000 naive cells.

TCRdb independently ran MiXCR on the PCR reads; one entry per CDR3 protein. Of over 300,000 distinct CDR3 sequences in the sample, roughly 24% are singletons; the top ten hold about 0.73%. This CDR3 has 16 amino acids. Germline-derived CDR1 and CDR2 are LGHDT and YNNKEL (reference sequence). V lost 3 bases to trimming and J lost 3 bases, with 14 bases between them. Sorted cell numbers of roughly 19,000 to 1,000,000, with 10%, 30% or 50% RNA, served as input for naive CD8 libraries. Sorting recovered naive CD8 T cells on a CD8+CD4-CCR7+CD45RA+ profile. This chain joins TRBV3-1 and TRBJ2-2; weak D call: TRBD1 (5 bases). This TCR was recovered from a human donor in good health. Some libraries in this study had Jurkat cell RNA spiked in. Material for sequencing was naive CD8+ T cells from blood, with Jurkat cell RNA spiked in. The subset was: FACS-sorted CD8+CD4-CCR7+CD45RA+ naive T cells. This CDR3 reads CASSHPHDSYTGELFF. CDR3 in DNA: TGTGCCAGCAGCCATCCACACGACAGCTACACCGGGGAGCTGTTTTTT.